Reported below is one T cell receptor (beta chain). Its binding antigen is unknown. Base qualities are not recorded, but no much larger clone differs from it by a single base. The library was built by means of the immunoSEQ multiplex PCR assay. In its TCRdb copy, this immuneACCESS table keeps in-frame sequences only and misses some clones. Where compared with another copy, unresolved V genes explain less than half of these, and the others have no known cause. Counted in this sample were roughly 72,000 clones; 70% to 90% of them appeared once. The ten largest clones capture 0.7% to 0.9% of the sample. The data were taken from a study of T cell changes during pregnancy in multiple sclerosis (dated by TCRdb to the late 2010s). About the full investigation: The study examined how the T cell repertoire changed over the course of pregnancy in women with multiple sclerosis.

V is pared back by 2 bases and J by 9 bases, with 10 bases lying between the germline termini. The CDR3 runs 12 amino acids, cysteine and phenylalanine included. The retained sequence is limited to the CDR3, 36 bases, with the frame set at the first base. From the germline V gene, CDR1 is SGHTA and CDR2 is FQGNSA. The clonotype originates from a female donor in good health, enrolled as a control in a pregnancy study. Recombination linked TRBV7-2 to TRBJ2-5, with an unclear D gene assignment. The sample consisted of peripheral blood, taken in the first trimester of pregnancy. The CDR3 reads CASSLSSGAQYF. The nucleotide sequence reads as follows: TGTGCCAGCAGCTTATCTTCGGGTGCCCAGTACTTC.